These 19 T cell receptor beta chains came from one sample sequenced in a study of blood T cells in healthy people across ages. Primed by a sample-barcoded 5' primer and a J-beta primer mix, a second PCR proceeded for about 6 to 12 cycles. TCRdb used MiXCR to reprocess the 5' RACE reads, holding one entry per CDR3 protein. The table includes hundreds of thousands of distinct CDR3 sequences, about 28% detected once. The specimen sequenced was blood. These receptors were taken from an elderly woman in good health.

At least ten counts were recorded for this clonotype. The rearrangement uses TRBV20-1 and TRBJ2-3; unclear D gene. Germline CDR1 DFQATT, CDR2 SNEGSKA (reference sequence). V shed 6 bases and J shed 1 base, with 14 bases lying between them. The CDR3 covers 14 residues. The CDR3 sequence: CSAPAGSGTDTQYF. The CDR3, as DNA: TGCAGTGCCCCCGCTGGTTCTGGCACAGATACGCAGTATTTT.

There are many counts of this clonotype. The chain uses TRBV7-6 and TRBJ1-4, with D possibly matching TRBD1 (6 bases). Germline CDR1 reads SGHVS; CDR2 reads FNYEAQ. Trimming cost V 5 bases and J 0 bases, with 7 bases left between them. CDR3 length: 14 residues. CDR3 nucleotide sequence: TGTGCCAGCAGCCGGACAGCAACTAATGAAAAACTGTTTTTT. Amino acid sequence: CASSRTATNEKLFF.

Notes on this clonotype: A much larger clone sits a single nucleotide away, making a read error possible. V is TRBV6-2 or TRBV6-3 and J is TRBJ2-1; D tentatively reads TRBD1 or TRBD2 (5 bases each). This CDR3 has 15 amino acids. The V gene's germline CDR1 is MNHEY and CDR2 SVGEGT. The CDR3 region is CASSYGSGWGNGQFF. CDR3 sequence (DNA): TGTGCCAGCAGTTACGGGTCAGGGTGGGGGAATGGGCAGTTCTTC.

For this clonotype: A single base separates this from a much larger clone, so it may be a read error. The chain joins TRBV30 to TRBJ1-2; D gene unclear. Trimming removed 3 bases at V and 3 bases at J, with 20 bases between. CDR1 and CDR2 from the germline V gene are GTSNPN and SVGIG (reference sequence). The CDR3 totals 16 residues. This CDR3 reads CAWRSGVGSVDYGYTF. As DNA, the CDR3 is TGTGCCTGGAGAAGTGGTGTAGGATCTGTCGACTATGGCTACACCTTC.

There are a few counts of this clonotype. The genes are TRBV7-2 and TRBJ1-2; D uncertain. CDR1 and CDR2 from the germline V gene are SGHTA and FQGNSA. V was cut by 4 bases and J by 4 bases, with 16 bases left in between. The CDR3 is made up of 15 amino acids. CDR3 DNA sequence: TGTGCCAGCAGCTCTTCCCTCCAGGAGGGCTATGGCTACACCTTC. As protein: CASSSSLQEGYGYTF.

In the case of this clonotype: A read error may produce the germline difference seen at one junction end. The chain joins TRBV11-2 to TRBJ2-2, with 10 bases lining up with TRBD1. Germline CDR1 and CDR2: SGHAT and FQNNGV. The CDR3 loop spans 16 amino acids. Written as DNA, the CDR3 is TGCGCCAGCAGCCACTCCGGGACAGGGGAATGGAGGGAGCTGTTTTTT. It encodes CASSHSGTGEWRELFF.

This clonotype was picked up a small number of times. A clone one base away is much larger, so this may be a read error. This chain connects TRBV7-2 to TRBJ2-5; TRBD2 agrees at 10 bases. Germline V CDR1 and CDR2: SGHTA, FQGNSA. CDR3 length equals 15 residues. V lost 2 bases, J lost 7 bases, and 7 bases stayed unmatched. The CDR3 bases are TGTGCCAGCAGCTTACTTAGCGGGGGGTGGGGGACCCAGTACTTC. It codes for CASSLLSGGWGTQYF.

This clonotype appeared many times. The CDR3 sequence is CASSSFTQKLFF. The CDR3 DNA is TGTGCCAGCAGTTCCTTTACACAAAAACTGTTTTTT. This chain joins TRBV12-3 or TRBV12-4 and TRBJ1-4, with D uncertain. The CDR3 spans 12 residues. V dropped 4 bases and J dropped 9 bases, with 9 bases sitting between them.

A few counts support this clonotype. This clone may be a read error of a much larger clone one base away. The chain has TRBV6-6 and TRBJ2-5, with 7 positions matching TRBD1. With V trimmed by 2 bases and J by 11 bases, 14 bases remained unmatched. The CDR3 contains 15 residues. CDR1 is MNHNY and CDR2 is SVGAGI in the germline V gene (reference sequence). Here the CDR3 DNA reads TGTGCCAGCAGTTACGGACAGGCTCGCCTCAATGAGCAGTACTTC. Encoded protein: CASSYGQARLNEQYF.

In the case of this clonotype: A single base separates this from a much larger clone, so it may be a read error. The chain has TRBV3-1 and TRBJ2-3; no clear D gene. The CDR3 spans 14 residues. Looked up from germline, CDR1 is LGHDT and CDR2 is YNNKEL (reference sequence). CDR3 coding DNA: TGTACCAGCAGCCAAGGGTTTTCCACAGATACGCAGTATTTT. It specifies CTSSQGFSTDTQYF.

The rearrangement joins TRBV20-1 to TRBJ1-3; tentatively, D is TRBD1 (5 bases). CDR1 DFQATT and CDR2 SNEGSKA come from the germline V gene (reference sequence). The CDR3 contains 14 residues. The V gene lost 0 bases and the J gene lost 0 bases, with 6 bases spanning the gap. The CDR3 nucleotides read TGCAGTGCTAGAGATGACAGCTCTGGAAACACCATATATTTT. Translating gives CSARDDSSGNTIYF.

In this sample, this clonotype turned up a few times. This chain connects TRBV11-2 to TRBJ1-2, with no clear D. The germline V gene encodes CDR1 SGHAT and CDR2 FQNNGV. The CDR3 extends over 16 amino acids. Trimming took off 3 bases at V and 4 bases at J, with 18 bases between the two ends. CDR3 in amino acids: CASSFPGPPVGYGYTF. The DNA for the CDR3 is TGTGCCAGCAGCTTCCCCGGGCCCCCGGTCGGCTATGGCTACACCTTC.

Regarding this clonotype: A junction end diverges from the germline sequence, so it may reflect a read error. The V call is TRBV7-9, the J call TRBJ1-2; a weak D match, TRBD1 (5 bases). The length of the CDR3 is 17 residues. From germline, CDR1 is SEHNR and CDR2 FQNEAQ (reference sequence). The DNA of the CDR3 is TGTGCCAGCAGCCCTCCGCCTGGTGGGGGGGGAAACTATGACTACACCTTC. Protein: CASSPPPGGGGNYDYTF. Full variable domain (missing parts from reference TRBV7-9 and TRBJ1-2): DTGVSQNPRHKITKRGQNVTFRCDPISEHNRLYWYRQTLGQGPEFLTYFQNEAQLEKSRLLSDRFSAERPKGSFSTLEIQRTEQGDSAMYLCASSPPPGGGGNYDYTFGSGTRLTVV.

Worth noting for this clonotype: An end of the junction differs from the germline gene, which may be a read error. V is TRBV6-6 and J is TRBJ2-5; the match to TRBD2 covers 8 bases. The CDR3 covers 14 residues. Germline V gives CDR1 MNHNY, CDR2 SVGAGI (reference sequence). DNA of the CDR3: TGTACCAGCAGTTATAGCGGGGCCCAAGAGCCCCAGTACTTC. Residues: CTSSYSGAQEPQYF.

With regard to this clonotype: A much larger clone differs from this one at a single base, so this may be a read error. The chain couples TRBV25-1 to TRBJ2-5; D may match TRBD1 or TRBD2 (5 bases each). Germline CDR1 is MGHDK and CDR2 is SYGVNS. The CDR3 loop spans 14 amino acids. CDR3 bases: TGTACCAGCAGTGAATTTGGGGGACAAGAGACCCAGTACTTC. Residues: CTSSEFGGQETQYF.

This clonotype was recorded a few times. The rearrangement links TRBV10-3 to TRBJ2-5, with a tentative D call TRBD2 (6 bases). Trimming took off 0 bases at V and 5 bases at J, with 10 bases between the two ends. The CDR3 covers 14 residues. Germline CDR1 ENHRY, CDR2 SYGVKD. CDR3 DNA sequence: TGTGCCATCAGTGAGTCGACTAGTACGGAGACCCAGTACTTC. Protein: CAISESTSTETQYF.

Many counts were recorded for this clonotype. The chain joins TRBV7-9 to TRBJ1-6; D is unresolved. V was shortened by 5 bases and J by 0 bases, with 8 bases between the two germline ends. The CDR3 has 15 residues. Germline V gene sequence: CDR1 SEHNR, CDR2 FQNEAQ (reference sequence). CDR3 protein: CASSRHSSYNSPLHF. CDR3 DNA sequence: TGTGCCAGCAGCCGGCACAGCTCCTATAATTCACCCCTCCACTTT.

This clonotype was counted a few times. V usage is TRBV7-2 and J usage is TRBJ1-6, with a tentative D call TRBD1 (6 bases). CDR3 length: 15 amino acids. CDR1 SGHTA and CDR2 FQGNSA come from the germline V gene. The V gene lost 3 bases and the J gene lost 6 bases, with 12 bases spanning the gap. DNA of the CDR3: TGTGCCAGCAGCTTCTCCCAGGGGTTTAATTCACCCCTCCACTTT. As protein: CASSFSQGFNSPLHF. Full variable domain (missing parts from reference TRBV7-2 and TRBJ1-6): GAGVSQSPSNKVTEKGKDVELRCDPISGHTALYWYRQSLGQGLEFLIYFQGNSAPDKSGLPSDRFSAERTGGSVSTLTIQRTQQEDSAVYLCASSFSQGFNSPLHFGNGTRLTVT.

This clonotype was counted a few times. The rearrangement uses TRBV4-1 and TRBJ2-1, with D perhaps TRBD2 (6 bases). CDR1 is MGHRA and CDR2 is YSYEKL in the germline V gene. Trimming removed 0 bases at V and 2 bases at J, with 17 bases between. This CDR3 is built from 18 residues. In DNA form, the CDR3 reads TGCGCCAGCAGCCAAGATAGGGGAGTATCGGGGGCCTACAATGAGCAGTTCTTC. This translates into CASSQDRGVSGAYNEQFF.